The 26 T cell receptor beta chains reported below all come from one sample, sequenced in a study of T cells in women clearing cervical HPV infection. Assay: immunoSEQ multiplex PCR; the TCRdb copy retains only in-frame clones and omits some. This table lists about 35,000 clones. Sequencing was carried out using blood buffy coat. The origin of the receptors is a woman between 18 and 70 years old with a cervical HPV16 infection that either progressed to CIN3+ or cleared (not recorded which).

Comments on this clone: Read sequence stops 3 residues before the CDR3 end, and the germline J gene provides the missing end. The V gene is TRBV12-3 or TRBV12-4, the J gene TRBJ2-5, with TRBD1 as a possible D gene (6 bases). The CDR3 extends over 14 amino acids. The V gene lost 4 bases and the J gene lost 5 bases, with 14 bases spanning the gap. The chain's CDR3 is CASSSNREYETQYF. The CDR3 bases that were read are TGTGCCAGCAGTTCGAACAGGGAGTATGAGACC.

Note on this clone: From the germline J gene comes the end of the CDR3, since the read stops 3 residues before it. The V gene is TRBV2, the J gene TRBJ2-7; a possible D gene is TRBD1 (6 bases). The CDR3 has 14 amino acids. The germline V gene encodes CDR1 SNHLY and CDR2 FYNNEI. The ends were cut back, 3 bases at V and 5 bases at J, with 14 bases in the middle. The sequenced CDR3 bases are TGTGCCAGCAGTGACCCCGGGACACCCGACGAG. Its protein product is CASSDPGTPDE. The complete CDR3 sequence is CASSDPGTPDEQYF.

Of note for this clone: The CDR3 end falls 3 residues outside the read, so it is completed with the germline J gene. The chain is built from TRBV11-2 and TRBJ2-1, with a tentative D call TRBD2 (6 bases). CDR3 length: 13 residues. V was cut by 0 bases and J by 9 bases, with 9 bases left in between. Germline loops: CDR1 SGHAT, CDR2 FQNNGV. The CDR3 spells CASSLETSSEQFF. The DNA read from the CDR3 is TGTGCCAGCAGCTTAGAAACTAGCAGTGAG.

Notes on this clone: The read is 3 residues too short to cover the CDR3 end, so that end is filled in from the germline J gene. The chain combines TRBV20-1 with TRBJ1-1, with TRBD1 as a possible D gene (5 bases). The length of the CDR3 is 13 residues. Trimming cost V 3 bases and J 5 bases, with 13 bases left between them. Germline values: CDR1 DFQATT, CDR2 SNEGSKA (reference sequence). The CDR3 loop is CSARQGIWTEAFF. Incomplete CDR3 DNA: TGCAGTGCTAGGCAGGGAATCTGGACTGAA.

Notes on this clone: The read ends 3 residues before the CDR3 terminus; that terminus is restored from the germline J gene. This chain links TRBV5-1 with TRBJ1-2; D call uncertain. This CDR3 is 15 amino acids long. The V gene's germline CDR1 is SGHRS and CDR2 YFSETQ. The CDR3 bases that were read are TGCGCCAGCAGCTGGAGCGGTAGGATCTTGGATACC. It codes for CASSWSGRILDT. The whole CDR3 region reads CASSWSGRILDTYTF.

As regards this clone: The sequenced fragment ends 3 residues before the CDR3 boundary, so the rest is inferred from the germline J gene. The rearrangement uses TRBV5-1 and TRBJ1-1, with D perhaps TRBD1 (6 bases). Germline CDR1 reads SGHRS; CDR2 reads YFSETQ. The CDR3 sequence is 15 residues long. Trimming shortened V by 7 bases and J by 3 bases, and 19 bases separated the two germline ends. CDR3 sequence: CASGFDRPVYTEAFF. The sequenced CDR3 bases are TGCGCCAGCGGTTTTGACAGGCCTGTATACACTGAA.

A note on this clone: The missing CDR3 end, 3 residues past where the read stops, is filled in from the germline J gene. The chain carries TRBV4-1 and TRBJ1-5; D unclear. CDR3 size: 16 residues. From germline, CDR1 is MGHRA and CDR2 YSYEKL. V was pared by 3 bases and J by 0 bases, with 12 bases between. Incomplete CDR3 DNA: TGCGCCAGCAGCCAGGCCGGGTCTCCTAGCAATCAGCCC. Translating gives CASSQAGSPSNQP. The entire CDR3 sequence reads CASSQAGSPSNQPQHF.

About this clone: The read falls 3 residues short of the CDR3 end, and the missing part is taken from the germline J gene. V usage is TRBV20-1 and J usage is TRBJ1-1; D is uncertain. The CDR3 totals 9 residues. V dropped 7 bases and J dropped 5 bases, with 5 bases sitting between them. Germline-derived CDR1 and CDR2 are DFQATT and SNEGSKA (reference sequence). The covered CDR3 bases are TGCAGTGTAGGGACTGAA. Amino acid sequence: CSVGTE. The CDR3 reads in full as CSVGTEAFF.

On this clone itself: The sequenced fragment ends 3 residues before the CDR3 boundary, so the rest is inferred from the germline J gene. The chain employs TRBV12-3 or TRBV12-4 and TRBJ2-7, with D perhaps TRBD1 (6 bases). The CDR3 spans 15 residues. Trimming removed 5 bases at V and 0 bases at J, with 14 bases between. The part of the CDR3 DNA that was read is TGTGCCAGCAGTACCTGGACAGAAAGCTCCTACGAG. Translated: CASSTWTESSYE. The CDR3 in its entirety is CASSTWTESSYEQYF.

Comment on this clone: Sequencing ends 3 residues short of the CDR3 end; the germline J gene provides the rest. The chain uses TRBV30 and TRBJ1-2; tentatively, D is TRBD1 (6 bases). CDR3 length: 15 residues. Germline CDR1 reads GTSNPN; CDR2 reads SVGIG (reference sequence). The CDR3 region is CAWSLSGGPYNDYTF. The CDR3 DNA, read in part, is TGTGCCTGGAGTCTGAGCGGGGGGCCGTACAATGAC.

Remarks on this clone: The read is 3 residues too short to cover the CDR3 end, so that end is filled in from the germline J gene. The chain is built from TRBV20-1 and TRBJ1-2; D gene ambiguous. Germline loops: CDR1 DFQATT, CDR2 SNEGSKA (reference sequence). V lost 6 bases, J lost 0 bases, and 11 bases lay in between. The CDR3 extends over 13 amino acids. The covered CDR3 bases are TGCAGTGCCGATAAAGGTACTAACTATGGC. Its translation: CSADKGTNYG. The whole CDR3 protein reads CSADKGTNYGYTF.

To note about this clone: The read stops 3 residues short of the end of the CDR3; the missing end is completed from the germline J gene. The rearrangement joins TRBV18 to TRBJ1-2, with D uncertain. The CDR3 runs 12 residues. Germline V lookup: CDR1 KGHSH, CDR2 LQKENI. V lost 9 bases and J lost 7, with 15 bases in between. The covered CDR3 bases are TGTGCCAGTCAACCGGGTCTTGGTGGC. Translation gives CASQPGLGG. The full CDR3 protein is CASQPGLGGYTF.

Remarks on this clone: The CDR3 is cut off 3 residues early in the read; its end comes from the germline J gene. The V and J genes are TRBV9 and TRBJ1-5, with D possibly matching TRBD1 (6 bases). The length of the CDR3 is 15 residues. Trimming removed 3 bases from V and 3 bases from J, with 13 bases in between. Germline CDR1 is SGDLS and CDR2 is YYNGEE. CDR3 sequence: CASSGTAAANQPQHF. CDR3 bases read: TGTGCCAGCAGCGGGACAGCTGCGGCCAATCAGCCC.

Concerning this clone itself: The CDR3 end lies 3 residues beyond the end of the read and is filled in from the germline J gene. The chain uses TRBV7-2 and TRBJ1-1; 8 nucleotides line up with TRBD1. CDR1 is SGHTA and CDR2 is FQGNSA in the germline V gene. The CDR3 contains 15 residues. V lost 5 bases to trimming and J lost 7 bases; unmatched junction nucleotides: 12. The CDR3 region is CASSQGRTGTGEAFF. The sequenced CDR3 bases are TGTGCCAGCAGCCAAGGGAGAACTGGGACAGGTGAA.

The chain's CDR3 is CASSPGAPDTQYF. The part of the CDR3 DNA that was read is TGTGCCAGCAGTCCTGGGGCACCAGATACG. The chain employs TRBV6-2 or TRBV6-3 and TRBJ2-3, with D maybe TRBD1 (5 bases). From the germline J gene comes the end of the CDR3, since the read stops 3 residues before it. Trimming shortened V by 5 bases and J by 4 bases, and 10 bases separated the two germline ends. There are 13 residues in the CDR3. CDR1 is MNHEY and CDR2 is SVGEGT in the germline V gene.

As for this clone: The read falls 3 residues short of the CDR3 end, and the missing part is taken from the germline J gene. The chain combines TRBV19 with TRBJ1-1, with 8 bases matching TRBD1. The CDR3 covers 13 residues. Unmatched junction bases numbered 6, after V lost 7 bases and J lost 5 bases. CDR1 is LNHDA, CDR2 SQIVND, per germline (reference sequence). Partial CDR3 DNA: TGTGCCAGTATACCCCAGGGGGCAACTGAA. It is translated as CASIPQGATE. The complete CDR3 protein is CASIPQGATEAFF. The full variable domain, completed using reference TRBV19 and TRBJ1-1, is DGGITQSPKYLFRKEGQNVTLSCEQNLNHDAMYWYRQDPGQGLRLIYYSQIVNDFQKGDIAEGYSVSREKKESFPLTVTSAQKNPTAFYLCASIPQGATEAFFGQGTRLTVV.

About this clone: Coverage ceases 3 residues before the CDR3 finishes, and the germline J gene fills in the end. This rearrangement joins TRBV11-2 to TRBJ2-3; D gene uncertain. Trimming left V 6 bases short and J 1 base short, with 8 bases between. This CDR3 has 13 residues. CDR1 and CDR2 (germline): SGHAT, FQNNGV. The CDR3 region is CASRGSGTDTQYF. The sequenced part of the CDR3 DNA is TGTGCCAGCAGAGGGTCAGGCACAGATACG.

As for this clone: The CDR3 extends 3 residues past the end of the read, so its final part is completed from the germline J gene. The same CDR3 can be traced to other DNA sequences in this sample. The J gene is TRBJ2-3, the V gene TRBV5-1, with a weak D call TRBD2 (5 bases). The V end was cut by 5 bases, the J end by 2 bases, with 9 bases between. CDR1 is SGHRS, CDR2 YFSETQ, per germline. This CDR3 spans 13 amino acids. CDR3 in amino acids: CASRRGSTDTQYF. The sequenced CDR3 bases are TGCGCCAGCAGACGGGGTTCCACAGATACG.

Comments on this clone: The read falls 3 residues short of the CDR3 end, and the missing part is taken from the germline J gene. The chain has TRBV20-1 and TRBJ1-1; D may be TRBD1 (5 bases). The CDR3 sequence is 14 residues long. From germline, CDR1 is DFQATT and CDR2 SNEGSKA (reference sequence). V was cut by 0 bases and J by 1 base, with 9 bases left in between. CDR3 bases read: TGCAGTGCTAGAGAGCGTAGGGGGAACACTGAA. It encodes CSARERRGNTE. Given in full, the CDR3 is CSARERRGNTEAFF.

Comment on this clone: At one of its ends the junction is not consistent with the germline gene, which may arise from a read error. The missing CDR3 end, 3 residues past where the read stops, is filled in from the germline J gene. The J gene is TRBJ1-1, the V gene TRBV7-2, with unresolved D. Per germline, CDR1 SGHTA and CDR2 FQGNSA. This CDR3 is built from 14 residues. The sequenced CDR3 bases are TGTGCCAGCAGCCTAGCGGGCCGCTCCTACGAG. Protein sequence: CASSLAGRSYE. The entire CDR3 is CASSLAGRSYEAFF. Drawing the rest from reference TRBV7-2 and TRBJ1-1, the complete variable domain is GAGVSQSPSNKVTEKGKDVELRCDPISGHTALYWYRQSLGQGLEFLIYFQGNSAPDKSGLPSDRFSAERTGGSVSTLTIQRTQQEDSAVYLCASSLAGRSYEAFFGQGTRLTVV.

With regard to this clone: The CDR3 end is not reached by the read, which stops 3 residues before it; the germline J gene fills it in. The chain links TRBV12-3 or TRBV12-4 to TRBJ2-3; 7 nucleotides align to TRBD1. The CDR3 has 15 residues. V lost 6 bases to trimming and J lost 4 bases; unmatched junction nucleotides: 10. The covered CDR3 bases are TGTGCCAGCAGAATGGACAGGTCCTTCGCAGATACG. It yields the protein CASRMDRSFADT. The full CDR3 protein is CASRMDRSFADTQYF.

Comment on this clone: The read ends 3 residues shy of where the CDR3 ends; the end is completed using the germline J gene. The chain uses TRBV7-9 and TRBJ1-1, with unresolved D. This CDR3 is 14 amino acids long. Germline V CDR1 and CDR2: SEHNR, FQNEAQ (reference sequence). The CDR3 DNA, read in part, is TGTGCCAGCAGCTGGACTGGAGCTCAAGAGACA. This translates into CASSWTGAQET. The entire CDR3 reads CASSWTGAQETAFF.

About this clone itself: One end of the junction varies from germline; a read error may be responsible. The read ends 3 residues before the CDR3 terminus; that terminus is restored from the germline J gene. V and J are TRBV4-2 and TRBJ2-2; 7 nucleotides match TRBD1. The CDR3 has 14 amino acids. Germline V gene sequence: CDR1 LGHNA, CDR2 YNFKEQ. CDR3 loop: CASSRQGETGELFF. The sequenced CDR3 bases are TGCGCCAGCAGCCGGCAGGGGGAAACCGGGGAG.

Comment on this clone: The CDR3 extends 3 residues past the end of the read, so its final part is completed from the germline J gene. The gene calls are TRBV7-2 and TRBJ2-3; 7 nucleotides align to TRBD1. Germline loops: CDR1 SGHTA, CDR2 FQGNSA. The CDR3 has 14 residues. The sequenced CDR3 bases are TGTGCCAGCAGCTTGGGGACAGTCGGAGAGACG. This encodes CASSLGTVGET. The CDR3, in full, reads CASSLGTVGETQYF.

Points on this clone: The CDR3 is cut off 3 residues early in the read; its end comes from the germline J gene. This rearrangement joins TRBV19 to TRBJ2-7, with D possibly TRBD1 on 7 matching bases. CDR1 is LNHDA and CDR2 is SQIVND in the germline V gene (reference sequence). V was cut by 6 bases and J by 2 bases, with 14 bases left in between. CDR3 length: 14 amino acids. The sequenced CDR3 bases are TGTGCCAGTAGGGAGGGGGCCGGCCCCTACGAG. This gives the protein CASREGAGPYE. The full-length CDR3 reads as CASREGAGPYEQYF.

In regard to this clone: The read terminates 3 residues before the CDR3 end, so the remaining end is supplied by the germline J gene. The V call is TRBV6-1, the J call TRBJ2-6; the D is unclear. CDR3 length: 14 amino acids. V lost 3 bases, J lost 0 bases, and 3 bases lay in between. The germline CDR1 and CDR2 sequences are MNHNS and SASEGT. The CDR3 is CASSDGSGANVLTF. The covered CDR3 bases are TGTGCCAGCAGTGACGGCTCTGGGGCCAACGTC.